This T cell receptor beta chain was found in a study of human T cells and chemical hapten exposure. Study as a whole: During the roughly 23-week study period, patients had diphenylcyclopropenone applied to the scalp every week. Patches that contained 0.01% DPC were applied to the upper back and read at 6 days.

TCRdb reprocessed the RACE reads with MiXCR, giving one entry per CDR3 protein. Of 80,000 to 100,000 distinct CDR3 sequences listed, under 14% are singletons. Points from the study as a whole: Healthy individuals' immune responses may differ from those of donors, who had alopecia.

Time point of the sample: pre-sensitization, week 0. Treatment defined: therapeutic diphenylcyclopropenone sensitization with weekly scalp DPC. Every donor had alopecia and was 18 to 70 years old; all were suitable for DPC. This CDR3 is 14 amino acids long. Germline V gene lookup returns CDR1 LNHNV and CDR2 YYDKDF (reference sequence). Trimming removed 0 bases from V and 1 base from J, with 4 bases in between. This clonotype appeared many times. Its matching antigen is unknown. The source is a woman aged 55-70 years with alopecia areata. Some clones in this sample may be carry-over from other donors' samples. The sample here was whole blood, taken in connection with sensitization to the hapten diphenylcyclopropenone (DPC). The V and J genes are TRBV15 and TRBJ1-3; no clear D gene. The DNA of the CDR3 is TGTGCCACCAGCAGAGAGAATTCTGGAAACACCATATATTTT. It specifies CATSRENSGNTIYF.